The sequence of this T cell receptor beta chain was determined in a study of T-cell reconstitution after alpha-beta-depleted transplantation in children. The CDR3 extends over 15 amino acids. V shed 5 bases and J shed 5 bases, with 16 bases lying between them. For TCRbeta, the library was prepared with unique molecular identifiers. TCRdb redid the calling of the PCR reads with MiXCR, one entry per CDR3 protein. The sample records around 600,000 distinct CDR3 sequences, approximately 16% being singletons. This clonotype appeared many times. The source material was PBMCs from the stem cell graft donor, sampled from the stem cell graft. This chain joins TRBV12-3 or TRBV12-4 and TRBJ1-3; D is ambiguous. The clonotype comes from a human donor who donated a stem cell graft to a child with acute myeloid leukemia. The CDR3 DNA reads as TGTGCCAGCAGTGGACCTGGGCGACGTAGAAACACCATATATTTT. This sequence encodes CASSGPGRRRNTIYF.